The clone carrying this TCR beta chain was observed a handful of times. Its target is not known. V lost 6 bases and J 0 bases, leaving 12 bases between the germline ends. CDR1 is LNHDA and CDR2 is SQIVND in the germline V gene (reference sequence). This CDR3 contains 15 residues. These data are taken from a study of beta chain features in type 1 diabetes. General study findings and limits: Sequencing from cDNA could over-represent high-TCR-expressing cells.

Investigators reverse transcribed all isolated RNA, so they sequenced expressed TCRB transcripts. It was found that naive, central memory and regulatory T cell samples averaged about 3.57 million reads. Libraries were prepared by immunoSEQ multiplex PCR; TCRdb keeps only in-frame clonotypes and omits some of them. The data hold 900,000 or so clones, with roughly 15% observed a single time. This TCR was sampled from a woman under 30 in good health. This chain uses TRBV19 with TRBJ2-1; no clear D gene. The sample comprised naive CD4+ T cells from blood. The CDR3 protein is CASSQRQSSYNEQFF. CDR3 in DNA: TGTGCCAGTAGCCAGAGGCAAAGCTCCTACAATGAGCAGTTCTTC.